A selection of T cell receptor beta chains follows, all from one sample in a study of human T cells and chemical hapten exposure. TCRdb re-called the RACE reads with MiXCR, one entry per CDR3 protein. The data contain some 65,000 distinct CDR3 sequences, approximately 6.5% of them seen just once; the ten biggest clones take up 3% to 4%. The sequenced sample was whole blood. These receptor sequences come from a female donor in good health. Some clones in this sample may be carry-over from other donors' samples. Each CDR3 is given with its conserved first and last residue. D genes are given only for firm matches. Size is omitted from some rows. Given values are once, few, many or a class for expanded clones.

>many|-|17|TRBJ1-5|TRBV13
CASSLGVVGTSNQPQHF
TGTGCCAGCAGCTTAGGCGTCGTAGGGACGAGCAATCAGCCCCAGCATTTT
>few|-|14|TRBJ1-6|TRBV27
CASSARGVNSPLHF
TGTGCCAGCAGTGCAAGGGGGGTAAATTCACCCCTCCACTTT
>many|TRBD1|14|TRBJ2-3|TRBV29-1
CSGGGTGDADTQYF
TGCAGCGGCGGTGGGACAGGGGACGCAGATACGCAGTATTTT
>-|TRBD2|18|TRBJ2-7|TRBV7-8
CASSPTRTWGLVNYEQYF
TGTGCCAGCAGCCCTACCAGAACGTGGGGACTAGTTAACTACGAGCAGTACTTC
>-|-|15|TRBJ1-3|TRBV9
CASSVGEGFGNTIYF
TGTGCCAGCAGCGTAGGAGAGGGTTTCGGAAACACCATATATTTT
>many|-|12|TRBJ2-7|TRBV7-9
CASRGGGYEQYF
TGTGCCTCTAGAGGGGGAGGCTACGAGCAGTACTTC
>many|-|16|TRBJ1-6|TRBV3-1
CASRPNRQVYNSPLHF
TGTGCCAGCAGACCTAACCGACAGGTCTATAATTCACCCCTCCACTTT
>many|-|15|TRBJ2-1|TRBV5-5
CASSSQDSSLTEQFF
TGTGCCAGCAGCTCCCAGGACTCCAGTTTGACTGAGCAGTTCTTC
>many|TRBD1|15|TRBJ1-4|TRBV9
CASSTDRGRDEKLFF
TGTGCCAGCAGCACAGACAGGGGCCGGGATGAAAAACTGTTTTTT
>few|TRBD2|16|TRBJ2-7|TRBV20-1
CSARPQGTSGGYEQYF
TGCAGTGCTAGACCCCAGGGGACTAGCGGGGGCTACGAGCAGTACTTC
>many|-|16|TRBJ2-3|TRBV4-3
CASSQDRTPRTDTQYF
TGCGCCAGCAGCCAAGATCGGACTCCGCGCACAGATACGCAGTATTTT
>-|-|15|TRBJ2-7|TRBV4-1
CASSQADGSVYEQYF
TGCGCCAGCAGCCAAGCGGACGGGAGTGTCTACGAGCAGTACTTC
>many|-|15|TRBJ2-1|TRBV12-3/TRBV12-4
CASSKNSHSHNEQFF
TGTGCCAGCAGTAAAAATTCCCACAGTCACAATGAGCAGTTCTTC
>few|TRBD2|15|TRBJ2-3|TRBV20-1
CSARRPAGVADTQYF
TGCAGTGCTAGAAGGCCAGCGGGAGTAGCAGATACGCAGTATTTT
>few|TRBD1|15|TRBJ1-6|TRBV5-1
CASSLNRGDNSPLHF
TGCGCCAGCAGCTTGAACAGGGGAGATAATTCACCCCTCCACTTT
>few|TRBD1|15|TRBJ2-3|TRBV5-1
CASSSLGTGTDTQYF
TGCGCCAGCAGCTCGTTAGGGACAGGCACAGATACGCAGTATTTT
>many|TRBD2|15|TRBJ2-3|TRBV20-1
CSATTSGSPTDTQYF
TGCAGTGCCACGACTAGCGGGAGTCCCACAGATACGCAGTATTTT